The 18 T cell receptor beta chains below come from one sample, sequenced in a study of cytomegalovirus exposure and HLA in healthy donors. Clones were read by immunoSEQ multiplex PCR, and TCRdb kept only the in-frame ones, dropping some. The sample consists of 200,000 or so clones, 88% of them appearing once. The sample was PBMCs. All receptors derive from a woman between 18 and 30 years old in good health and CMV-seronegative.

V usage is TRBV5-4 and J usage is TRBJ1-2; D possibly corresponds to TRBD1 (6 bases). The V gene lost 4 bases and the J gene lost 7 bases, with 17 bases spanning the gap. This CDR3 is built from 14 residues. Per the germline V gene, CDR1 is SGHNT and CDR2 is YYREEE (reference sequence). CDR3 protein: CASSGRGFISGYTF. DNA for the CDR3: TGTGCCAGCAGCGGCAGGGGTTTTATAAGTGGCTACACCTTC.

The rearrangement uses TRBV13 and TRBJ2-1; 11 bases are a match to TRBD2. From germline, CDR1 is PRHDT and CDR2 FYEKMQ (reference sequence). The CDR3 extends over 20 amino acids. The V gene end was trimmed by 4 bases and the J gene end by 2 bases; junction bases not matched to a gene: 16. CDR3 DNA: TGTGCCAGCAGCTCGACCCCCCTAAGCCCTAGCGGGAGGACCTACAATGAGCAGTTCTTC. Translating it yields CASSSTPLSPSGRTYNEQFF.

V usage is TRBV19 and J usage is TRBJ2-6, with D unclear. In germline, CDR1 is LNHDA, CDR2 SQIVND (reference sequence). The CDR3 runs to 17 residues. V was trimmed by 3 bases and J by 4 bases, leaving 16 bases between them. The CDR3 sequence is CASSIPRQLAGANVLTF. The CDR3 DNA reads as TGTGCCAGTAGTATTCCGCGGCAGCTCGCGGGGGCCAACGTCCTGACTTTC. Complete variable domain (other parts from reference TRBV19 and TRBJ2-6): DGGITQSPKYLFRKEGQNVTLSCEQNLNHDAMYWYRQDPGQGLRLIYYSQIVNDFQKGDIAEGYSVSREKKESFPLTVTSAQKNPTAFYLCASSIPRQLAGANVLTFGAGSRLTVL.

V is TRBV27 and J is TRBJ2-3; 9 bases align to TRBD2. This CDR3 has 16 amino acids. After removal of 8 bases from V and 1 base from J, the junction contained 10 bases not matched to a gene. The V gene's germline CDR1 is MNHEY and CDR2 SMNVEV (reference sequence). CDR3 sequence reads: CASAWGAGGGTDTQYF. The DNA of the CDR3 is TGTGCCAGCGCTTGGGGGGCGGGAGGGGGCACAGATACGCAGTATTTT.

This clone was found once. The V gene is TRBV27, the J gene TRBJ1-1; no clear D. The CDR3 is 14 residues long. V lost 5 bases and J 4 bases, leaving 14 bases between the germline ends. Germline CDR1 and CDR2: MNHEY and SMNVEV (reference sequence). The DNA of the CDR3 is TGTGCCAGCAGTACCCGTCTGGACTTCACTGAAGCTTTCTTT. As protein: CASSTRLDFTEAFF.

The chain employs TRBV9 and TRBJ2-1, with TRBD2 matching over 9 bases. The CDR3 consists of 16 residues. V gave up 1 base and J gave up 5 bases; unmatched junction bases: 7. Germline CDR1 is SGDLS and CDR2 is YYNGEE. DNA for the CDR3: TGTGCCAGCAGCGTATTGGGCGGGAGGGCCGACAATGAGCAGTTCTTC. Its translation: CASSVLGGRADNEQFF.

The J gene is TRBJ2-1, the V gene TRBV5-4; 11 nucleotides match TRBD2. Germline V gives CDR1 SGHNT, CDR2 YYREEE (reference sequence). Losses at the gene ends were 5 bases for V and 3 bases for J; bases not matched to a gene: 4. This CDR3 spans 15 amino acids. The DNA of the CDR3 is TGTGCCAGCAGTTCCGGGACTAGCGGCTACAATGAGCAGTTCTTC. It yields the protein CASSSGTSGYNEQFF.

The chain uses TRBV11-3 and TRBJ2-1; D gene ambiguous. CDR3 length: 15 amino acids. CDR1 and CDR2 (germline): SGHNT, YENEEA. The V gene lost 5 bases and the J gene lost 0 bases, with 11 bases spanning the gap. The CDR3 spells CASSQSATSYNEQFF. DNA of the CDR3: TGTGCCAGCAGCCAGAGCGCAACCTCCTACAATGAGCAGTTCTTC.

This chain connects TRBV27 to TRBJ2-1; TRBD2 aligns across 14 bases. The V gene end was trimmed by 3 bases and the J gene end by 9 bases; junction bases not matched to a gene: 10. CDR3 length: 17 amino acids. Germline V gives CDR1 MNHEY, CDR2 SMNVEV (reference sequence). This chain's CDR3 is CASSLTTGTSGSGEQFF. The CDR3, as DNA: TGTGCCAGCAGTTTGACCACCGGGACTAGCGGGAGTGGTGAGCAGTTCTTC.

The J gene is TRBJ2-2, the V gene TRBV2; possible D gene TRBD1, 6 bases. This CDR3 spans 16 amino acids. Trimming removed 4 bases at V and 5 bases at J, with 17 bases between. Germline loops: CDR1 SNHLY, CDR2 FYNNEI. The CDR3 here is CASSGPRGLSTGELFF. The CDR3 DNA reads TGTGCCAGCAGTGGTCCGAGGGGGTTGTCTACCGGGGAGCTGTTTTTT. The full variable domain, with the rest looked up from reference TRBV2 and TRBJ2-2, is EPEVTQTPSHQVTQMGQEVILRCVPISNHLYFYWYRQILGQKVEFLVSFYNNEISEKSEIFDDQFSVERPDGSNFTLKIRSTKLEDSAMYFCASSGPRGLSTGELFFGEGSRLTVL.

The rearrangement links TRBV6-5 to TRBJ1-1; D is unresolved. There are 15 residues in the CDR3. V was cut by 6 bases and J by 0 bases, with 14 bases left in between. Germline V lookup: CDR1 MNHEY, CDR2 SVGAGI. The DNA of the CDR3 is TGTGCCAGCAGCCGCGATGGTAGAATGAACACTGAAGCTTTCTTT. It specifies CASSRDGRMNTEAFF.

The count of this clone is one. V usage is TRBV6-1 and J usage is TRBJ2-7; 9 nucleotides agree with TRBD1. The CDR3 sequence is 17 residues long. The junction had 9 bases not matched to a gene; V was cut back by 1 base and J by 2 bases. CDR1 and CDR2 from the germline V gene are MNHNS and SASEGT. CDR3 sequence reads: CASSEEILDRGTYEQYF. The CDR3 bases are TGTGCCAGCAGTGAAGAGATCTTGGACAGGGGTACCTACGAGCAGTACTTC.

V and J are TRBV29-1 and TRBJ2-1, with 8 bases fitting TRBD2. V was pared by 8 bases and J by 10 bases, with 7 bases of the junction left unmatched. Germline V gives CDR1 SQVTM, CDR2 ANQGSEA. The CDR3 runs to 11 residues. This chain's CDR3 is CSPEIAGEQFF. The CDR3 region has the DNA TGCAGCCCTGAGATAGCGGGAGAGCAGTTCTTC.

This clone was recorded only once. The chain links TRBV28 to TRBJ1-2; TRBD1 might be the D (6 bases). Germline CDR1 reads MDHEN; CDR2 reads SYDVKM. Trimming took off 4 bases at V and 7 bases at J, with 16 bases between the two ends. The CDR3 has 14 residues. The CDR3 region is CASSYTTGIRGYTF. The CDR3 DNA reads TGTGCCAGCAGTTACACAACAGGGATCCGTGGCTACACCTTC.

V gene TRBV6-6 combines with J gene TRBJ2-2; the D gene is possibly TRBD1 (6 bases). CDR3 length: 16 residues. V was clipped by 2 bases and J by 0 bases, with 10 bases between them. Germline CDR1 is MNHNY and CDR2 is SVGAGI (reference sequence). As DNA, the CDR3 is TGTGCCAGCAGTTACGGGACATCGACGAACACCGGGGAGCTGTTTTTT. Its protein is CASSYGTSTNTGELFF.

The V call is TRBV11-2, the J call TRBJ2-7, with 9 bases lining up with TRBD1. CDR3 length: 15 residues. Trimming took 0 bases from V and 2 from J; bases not matched to a gene: 2. Germline assignment: CDR1 SGHAT and CDR2 FQNNGV. CDR3 DNA: TGTGCCAGCAGCTTAGAGACAGGGGGAGCCTACGAGCAGTACTTC. Translated: CASSLETGGAYEQYF.

The chain has TRBV9 and TRBJ2-5; TRBD2 is a possible D gene (6 bases). V lost 0 bases to trimming and J lost 5 bases, with 11 bases between them. This CDR3 region has 14 residues. Per the germline V gene, CDR1 is SGDLS and CDR2 is YYNGEE. DNA of the CDR3: TGTGCCAGCAGCGTAGACGGGGGAATGGAGACCCAGTACTTC. This translates into CASSVDGGMETQYF.

This clone was detected once. V gene TRBV19 combines with J gene TRBJ2-7, with unresolved D. V was shortened by 4 bases and J by 6 bases, with 13 bases between the two germline ends. Germline CDR1 reads LNHDA; CDR2 reads SQIVND (reference sequence). CDR3 size: 13 residues. The CDR3 sequence is CASSTSRGAEQYF. The DNA for the CDR3 is TGTGCCAGTAGTACCTCCCGAGGAGCCGAGCAGTACTTC.